This T cell receptor beta chain appears in the sequencing data of a study of cytomegalovirus exposure and HLA in healthy donors. The CDR3 has 15 residues. Germline V gene lookup returns CDR1 MNHNS and CDR2 SASEGT. The V end was cut by 5 bases, the J end by 0 bases, with 11 bases between. Profiled with immunoSEQ multiplex PCR; TCRdb holds only in-frame clones, not every one. The data contain about 280,000 clones, 85% to 90% of them singletons. This clonotype originated in a woman aged 18-29 years in good health and CMV-seronegative. The chain couples TRBV6-1 to TRBJ1-5; maybe TRBD1 (5 bases). Sequenced sample: PBMCs. CDR3 nucleotide sequence: TGTGCCAGCAGTACAAAGACAGATAGCAATCAGCCCCAGCATTTT. Its translation: CASSTKTDSNQPQHF.